The 3 T cell receptor beta chains listed next were all sequenced from one sample in a study of cytomegalovirus exposure and HLA in healthy donors. The PCR used 60 Vbeta and 13 Jbeta primers. Generated by immunoSEQ multiplex PCR, the TCRdb table keeps only in-frame clones and is missing some. The data show some 160,000 clones, approximately 75% seen once. Material for sequencing was PBMCs. Receptor source: a middle-aged man in good health and CMV-seropositive.

The genes are TRBV6-5 and TRBJ2-7, with TRBD1 matching over 10 bases. CDR1 is MNHEY and CDR2 is SVGAGI in the germline V gene. The V segment lost 5 bases and the J segment 6 bases; nucleotides outside the gene matches: 4. The CDR3 consists of 13 residues. The CDR3 loop is CASSSRDRGEQYF. The DNA of the CDR3 is TGTGCCAGCAGTAGCCGGGACAGGGGCGAGCAGTACTTC.

This clone was seen once. This chain links TRBV6-1 with TRBJ1-5, with D uncertain. CDR3 length equals 13 residues. The V gene lost 6 bases and the J gene lost 0 bases, with 6 bases spanning the gap. The V gene's germline CDR1 is MNHNS and CDR2 SASEGT. The CDR3 bases are TGTGCCAGCAGCAGTTATAGCAATCAGCCCCAGCATTTT. Amino acids: CASSSYSNQPQHF.

The chain combines TRBV7-2 with TRBJ1-6; no definite D call. CDR3 length: 16 residues. CDR1 is SGHTA, CDR2 FQGNSA, per germline. V lost 4 bases and J 0 bases, leaving 10 bases between the germline ends. CDR3 region: CASSSSGSSYNSPLHF. The CDR3 region has the DNA TGTGCCAGCAGCTCCAGCGGGAGCTCCTATAATTCACCCCTCCACTTT.